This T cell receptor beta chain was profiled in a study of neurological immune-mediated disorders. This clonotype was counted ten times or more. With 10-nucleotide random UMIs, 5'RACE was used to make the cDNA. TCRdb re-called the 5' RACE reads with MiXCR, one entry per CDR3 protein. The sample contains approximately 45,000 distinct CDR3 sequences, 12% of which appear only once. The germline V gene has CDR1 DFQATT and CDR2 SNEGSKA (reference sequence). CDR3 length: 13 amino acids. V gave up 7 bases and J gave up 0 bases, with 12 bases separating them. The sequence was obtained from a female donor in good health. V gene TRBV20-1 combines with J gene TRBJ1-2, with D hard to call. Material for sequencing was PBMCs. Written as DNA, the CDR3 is TGCAGTGGGGAGGGCGACGCTAACTATGGCTACACCTTC. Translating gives CSGEGDANYGYTF.